This T cell receptor beta chain stems from a study of cytomegalovirus exposure and HLA in healthy donors. Study context: Earlier work reported 95 million to 130 million unique TCR beta sequences from 150 million to 200 million T cells.

Use of 60 Vbeta and 13 Jbeta primers characterized the PCR. Study processing details: An analysis that came later counted tens of millions of unique TCR beta chains, approximately 10 million shared. TCRdb keeps only in-frame clones here, not all; method: immunoSEQ multiplex PCR. V and J calls and clone size are as listed in that table; D and trimming were resolved from the DNA. The table includes tens of thousands of clones, roughly 67% detected once. Germline V CDR1 and CDR2: MGHRA, YSYEKL. V was clipped by 1 base and J by 3 bases; unmatched bases: 6. CDR3 length: 15 amino acids. Study-wide findings and caveats: Sequencing artifact likely explains a cluster of highly shared sequence variants. The productive fraction for most TCR beta V segments was about 90% or about 30% in an earlier analysis.

Notes on this clone: Its specificity is unknown.

This receptor was identified in a man between 35 and 55 years old in good health and CMV-seropositive. The rearrangement uses TRBV4-1 and TRBJ2-7; the match to TRBD1 covers 7 bases. Sample: PBMCs. The CDR3 nucleotides read TGCGCCAGCAGCCAAGTGGCAGGGGGAAGCTACGAGCAGTACTTC. Amino acid sequence: CASSQVAGGSYEQYF.